These T cell receptor beta chains were read from a single sample in a study of T cell responses to AZD1222 COVID-19 vaccine. Clones were sequenced by immunoSEQ multiplex PCR, and TCRdb holds only the in-frame ones, with some missing. The sample consists of approximately 190,000 clones, approximately 92% of them appearing once. The input for sequencing was peripheral blood, taken on day 0 of AZD1222 vaccination. The receptors shown here come from an adult in good health. CDR3s include the opening cysteine and the closing phenylalanine or tryptophan. D genes are given only for firm matches. Part of the rows lack a size; the others show once, few, many or a class for expanded clones.

d_gene: -; v_gene: TRBV19; abundance: -; j_gene: TRBJ2-6; CDR3aa: CASSIGFPSGANVLTF; CDR3nt: TGTGCCAGTAGTATAGGATTTCCCTCTGGGGCCAACGTCCTGACTTTC
d_gene: -; v_gene: TRBV5-1; abundance: -; j_gene: TRBJ1-3; CDR3aa: CASSWTTGNTIYF; CDR3nt: TGCGCCAGCAGCTGGACTACTGGAAACACCATATATTTT
d_gene: -; v_gene: TRBV3-1/TRBV3-2; abundance: -; j_gene: TRBJ2-2; CDR3aa: CASSQVSGATGELFF; CDR3nt: TGTGCCAGCAGCCAAGTATCTGGGGCCACCGGGGAGCTGTTTTTT
d_gene: -; v_gene: TRBV2; abundance: -; j_gene: TRBJ1-2; CDR3aa: CASSEPRRGGNYGYTF; CDR3nt: TGTGCCAGCAGTGAACCCCGCAGAGGGGGTAACTATGGCTACACCTTC
d_gene: -; v_gene: TRBV18; abundance: -; j_gene: TRBJ2-5; CDR3aa: CASSPFSTGQETQYF; CDR3nt: TGTGCCAGCTCACCATTTTCTACGGGACAAGAGACCCAGTACTTC
d_gene: TRBD1; v_gene: TRBV24-1; abundance: -; j_gene: TRBJ2-2; CDR3aa: CATSEPPGTGRTGELFF; CDR3nt: TGTGCCACCAGTGAACCCCCCGGGACAGGGAGGACCGGGGAGCTGTTTTTT
d_gene: TRBD1; v_gene: TRBV9; abundance: -; j_gene: TRBJ1-5; CDR3aa: CASAPTGSNQPQHF; CDR3nt: TGTGCCAGCGCCCCGACAGGGTCCAATCAGCCCCAGCATTTT
d_gene: -; v_gene: TRBV9; abundance: -; j_gene: TRBJ1-3; CDR3aa: CASRPGDYSGNTIYF; CDR3nt: TGTGCCAGCAGACCAGGGGATTACTCTGGAAACACCATATATTTT
d_gene: TRBD1; v_gene: TRBV10-3; abundance: -; j_gene: TRBJ2-3; CDR3aa: CAISRGQGEDTQYF; CDR3nt: TGTGCCATCAGTAGGGGACAGGGAGAAGATACGCAGTATTTT
d_gene: -; v_gene: TRBV7-2; abundance: -; j_gene: TRBJ1-5; CDR3aa: CASSTTSLQPQHF; CDR3nt: TGTGCCAGCAGCACGACAAGTCTACAGCCCCAGCATTTT
d_gene: -; v_gene: TRBV28; abundance: few; j_gene: TRBJ1-2; CDR3aa: CASSLNPVTVSYGYTF; CDR3nt: TGTGCCAGCAGTTTAAACCCGGTGACAGTATCCTATGGCTACACCTTC
d_gene: -; v_gene: TRBV18; abundance: -; j_gene: TRBJ1-1; CDR3aa: CASSPLQGRNTEAFF; CDR3nt: TGTGCCAGCTCACCGCTACAGGGTCGGAACACTGAAGCTTTCTTT
d_gene: -; v_gene: TRBV19; abundance: -; j_gene: TRBJ1-1; CDR3aa: CASSGKIGRFLPEAFF; CDR3nt: TGTGCCAGTAGCGGGAAAATCGGGAGGTTTCTACCCGAAGCTTTCTTT
d_gene: -; v_gene: TRBV14; abundance: -; j_gene: TRBJ2-7; CDR3aa: CASSQGPGRETYEQYF; CDR3nt: TGTGCCAGCAGCCAAGGTCCGGGCAGGGAGACTTACGAGCAGTACTTC
d_gene: TRBD2; v_gene: TRBV9; abundance: -; j_gene: TRBJ2-5; CDR3aa: CASSVGVAGLQETQYF; CDR3nt: TGTGCCAGCAGCGTAGGCGTAGCGGGACTCCAAGAGACCCAGTACTTC
d_gene: -; v_gene: TRBV6-2/TRBV6-3; abundance: -; j_gene: TRBJ1-1; CDR3aa: CASSYWGLGVNTEAFF; CDR3nt: TGTGCCAGCAGTTACTGGGGGCTTGGGGTGAACACTGAAGCTTTCTTT
d_gene: -; v_gene: TRBV28; abundance: -; j_gene: TRBJ1-2; CDR3aa: CASSFGGYGYTF; CDR3nt: TGTGCCAGCAGTTTTGGGGGCTATGGCTACACCTTC
d_gene: -; v_gene: TRBV18; abundance: -; j_gene: TRBJ1-3; CDR3aa: CASSPAAAQSGNTIYF; CDR3nt: TGTGCCAGCTCACCAGCGGCAGCCCAGTCAGGAAACACCATATATTTT
d_gene: -; v_gene: TRBV9; abundance: -; j_gene: TRBJ2-2; CDR3aa: CASSSRGVWGTGELFF; CDR3nt: TGTGCCAGCAGCTCCCGCGGTGTGTGGGGCACCGGGGAGCTGTTTTTT
d_gene: -; v_gene: TRBV3-1/TRBV3-2; abundance: -; j_gene: TRBJ2-1; CDR3aa: CASGWGSYNEQFF; CDR3nt: TGTGCCAGCGGGTGGGGTTCCTACAATGAGCAGTTCTTC
d_gene: -; v_gene: TRBV5-3; abundance: once; j_gene: TRBJ1-1; CDR3aa: CARSSQGRTEAFF; CDR3nt: TGTGCCAGAAGCTCCCAGGGACGGACTGAAGCTTTCTTT
d_gene: -; v_gene: TRBV20-1; abundance: -; j_gene: TRBJ1-5; CDR3aa: CSASSRVLTNQPQHF; CDR3nt: TGCAGTGCTAGTAGTAGGGTTCTCACAAATCAGCCCCAGCATTTT
d_gene: TRBD1; v_gene: TRBV7-2; abundance: once; j_gene: TRBJ2-5; CDR3aa: CASSFQGAETQYF; CDR3nt: TGTGCCAGCAGCTTCCAGGGGGCAGAGACCCAGTACTTC
d_gene: TRBD2; v_gene: TRBV19; abundance: -; j_gene: TRBJ2-1; CDR3aa: CASSIDGAGGYNEQFF; CDR3nt: TGTGCCAGTAGTATAGATGGAGCGGGGGGGTACAATGAGCAGTTCTTC
d_gene: -; v_gene: TRBV10-3; abundance: -; j_gene: TRBJ1-4; CDR3aa: CAISDTSGITNEKLFF; CDR3nt: TGTGCCATCAGTGATACATCAGGGATAACTAATGAAAAACTGTTTTTT
d_gene: -; v_gene: TRBV3-1/TRBV3-2; abundance: -; j_gene: TRBJ1-3; CDR3aa: CASSLILGGGNTIYF; CDR3nt: TGTGCCAGCAGCCTCATTTTGGGAGGTGGAAACACCATATATTTT
d_gene: -; v_gene: TRBV6-1; abundance: -; j_gene: TRBJ1-2; CDR3aa: CASSGPGGAPFYGYTF; CDR3nt: TGTGCCAGCAGTGGCCCGGGGGGCGCACCCTTCTATGGCTACACCTTC
d_gene: TRBD1; v_gene: TRBV2; abundance: -; j_gene: TRBJ1-6; CDR3aa: CASSGPGQGKSPLHF; CDR3nt: TGTGCCAGCAGCGGTCCGGGACAGGGTAAATCACCCCTCCACTTT
d_gene: TRBD2; v_gene: TRBV2; abundance: -; j_gene: TRBJ2-1; CDR3aa: CASSENLAGGPGAYNEQFF; CDR3nt: TGTGCCAGCAGTGAAAATCTAGCGGGGGGGCCTGGGGCCTACAATGAGCAGTTCTTC
d_gene: -; v_gene: TRBV10-2; abundance: -; j_gene: TRBJ1-1; CDR3aa: CASRGGVNTEAFF; CDR3nt: TGCGCCAGCAGGGGAGGAGTGAACACTGAAGCTTTCTTT
d_gene: -; v_gene: TRBV28; abundance: -; j_gene: TRBJ1-2; CDR3aa: CATRGRGYTF; CDR3nt: TGTGCCACTCGGGGTCGTGGCTACACCTTC
d_gene: -; v_gene: TRBV6-2/TRBV6-3; abundance: -; j_gene: TRBJ2-3; CDR3aa: CASSYEFLRTTDTQYF; CDR3nt: TGTGCCAGCAGTTACGAGTTTCTGCGAACCACAGATACGCAGTATTTT
d_gene: -; v_gene: TRBV3-1/TRBV3-2; abundance: -; j_gene: TRBJ2-7; CDR3aa: CASSQARYEQYF; CDR3nt: TGTGCCAGCAGCCAAGCACGATACGAGCAGTACTTC
d_gene: TRBD1; v_gene: TRBV2; abundance: -; j_gene: TRBJ1-1; CDR3aa: CASYGQGSTEAFF; CDR3nt: TGTGCCAGCTATGGACAGGGGAGCACTGAAGCTTTCTTT
d_gene: -; v_gene: TRBV12-3/TRBV12-4; abundance: -; j_gene: TRBJ1-2; CDR3aa: CASSQHLNYGYTF; CDR3nt: TGTGCCAGCAGCCAGCACCTTAACTATGGCTACACCTTC
d_gene: -; v_gene: TRBV11-2; abundance: -; j_gene: TRBJ1-2; CDR3aa: CASSLGTYGYTF; CDR3nt: TGTGCCAGCAGCTTAGGGACCTATGGCTACACCTTC
d_gene: -; v_gene: TRBV3-1/TRBV3-2; abundance: -; j_gene: TRBJ1-2; CDR3aa: CASSQQGPGYGYTF; CDR3nt: TGTGCCAGCAGTCAACAGGGACCAGGATATGGCTACACCTTC
d_gene: TRBD1; v_gene: TRBV6-5; abundance: -; j_gene: TRBJ1-2; CDR3aa: CASHDRGLYGYTF; CDR3nt: TGTGCCAGCCATGACAGGGGGCTCTATGGCTACACCTTC
d_gene: TRBD1; v_gene: TRBV12-5; abundance: -; j_gene: TRBJ2-3; CDR3aa: CASGLVVGTGVGTDTQYF; CDR3nt: TGTGCTAGTGGTTTGGTAGTAGGGACAGGGGTTGGCACAGATACGCAGTATTTT
d_gene: TRBD1; v_gene: TRBV11-3; abundance: -; j_gene: TRBJ1-1; CDR3aa: CASSDRTGSNTEAFF; CDR3nt: TGTGCCAGCAGCGACCGGACAGGGTCGAACACTGAAGCTTTCTTT
d_gene: -; v_gene: TRBV30; abundance: -; j_gene: TRBJ2-6; CDR3aa: CAWMPGQGFSGANVLTF; CDR3nt: TGTGCCTGGATGCCGGGACAAGGGTTCTCTGGGGCCAACGTCCTGACTTTC
d_gene: -; v_gene: TRBV15; abundance: -; j_gene: TRBJ1-4; CDR3aa: CATSRVGSIPNEKLFF; CDR3nt: TGTGCCACCAGCAGAGTAGGCAGTATCCCAAATGAAAAACTGTTTTTT
d_gene: -; v_gene: TRBV4-1; abundance: few; j_gene: TRBJ1-5; CDR3aa: CASSQVVAGAQPQHF; CDR3nt: TGCGCCAGCAGCCAAGTTGTCGCAGGGGCTCAGCCCCAGCATTTT
d_gene: TRBD1; v_gene: TRBV5-5; abundance: once; j_gene: TRBJ2-7; CDR3aa: CASTPPGQGVSYEQYF; CDR3nt: TGTGCCAGCACCCCTCCCGGACAGGGGGTCTCCTACGAGCAGTACTTC
d_gene: TRBD1; v_gene: TRBV18; abundance: -; j_gene: TRBJ2-7; CDR3aa: CASSPPMTGTGVGSEQYF; CDR3nt: TGTGCCAGCTCACCACCGATGACCGGGACAGGGGTCGGGAGCGAGCAGTACTTC
d_gene: -; v_gene: TRBV12-3/TRBV12-4; abundance: few; j_gene: TRBJ1-1; CDR3aa: CASRYRNTEAFF; CDR3nt: TGTGCCAGCAGATACAGGAACACTGAAGCTTTCTTT
d_gene: TRBD1; v_gene: TRBV12-3/TRBV12-4; abundance: few; j_gene: TRBJ1-2; CDR3aa: CASSLGQGYGYTF; CDR3nt: TGTGCCAGCAGCCTGGGACAGGGCTATGGCTACACCTTC
d_gene: TRBD1; v_gene: TRBV28; abundance: -; j_gene: TRBJ1-3; CDR3aa: CASSSTGALGNTIYF; CDR3nt: TGTGCCAGCAGTTCAACAGGGGCGTTAGGAAACACCATATATTTT
d_gene: TRBD1; v_gene: TRBV10-3; abundance: once; j_gene: TRBJ1-1; CDR3aa: CAIRDRETEAFF; CDR3nt: TGTGCCATCAGGGACAGGGAAACTGAAGCTTTCTTT
d_gene: TRBD1; v_gene: TRBV20-1; abundance: -; j_gene: TRBJ1-2; CDR3aa: CSATGGDGYTF; CDR3nt: TGCAGTGCTACAGGGGGGGATGGCTACACCTTC
d_gene: -; v_gene: TRBV7-2; abundance: -; j_gene: TRBJ2-5; CDR3aa: CASSPGRVVETQYF; CDR3nt: TGTGCCAGCAGCCCCGGTAGAGTGGTCGAGACCCAGTACTTC
d_gene: -; v_gene: TRBV7-9; abundance: -; j_gene: TRBJ1-6; CDR3aa: CASSESSYNSPLHF; CDR3nt: TGTGCCAGCAGCGAAAGCTCCTATAATTCACCCCTCCACTTT
d_gene: TRBD1; v_gene: TRBV3-1/TRBV3-2; abundance: -; j_gene: TRBJ1-2; CDR3aa: CASSQDNRGLGGYTF; CDR3nt: TGTGCCAGCAGCCAAGACAACAGGGGGCTAGGCGGCTACACCTTC
d_gene: TRBD2; v_gene: TRBV15; abundance: -; j_gene: TRBJ2-1; CDR3aa: CATSSAGTSGYNEQFF; CDR3nt: TGTGCCACCAGCAGTGCCGGGACTAGCGGATACAATGAGCAGTTCTTC
d_gene: -; v_gene: TRBV7-2; abundance: -; j_gene: TRBJ2-2; CDR3aa: CASSLNSLAAGELFF; CDR3nt: TGTGCCAGCAGCTTAAACTCTCTTGCCGCCGGGGAGCTGTTTTTT
d_gene: -; v_gene: TRBV5-4; abundance: -; j_gene: TRBJ2-2; CDR3aa: CASSRPGDSHTGELFF; CDR3nt: TGTGCCAGCAGCCGCCCCGGGGACTCACACACCGGGGAGCTGTTTTTT
d_gene: TRBD2; v_gene: TRBV7-7; abundance: -; j_gene: TRBJ2-5; CDR3aa: CASSAGLAGGQETQYF; CDR3nt: TGTGCCAGCAGCGCCGGACTAGCGGGGGGGCAGGAGACCCAGTACTTC
d_gene: TRBD1; v_gene: TRBV5-1; abundance: -; j_gene: TRBJ1-4; CDR3aa: CASSPQGAPNEKLFF; CDR3nt: TGCGCCAGCAGCCCGCAGGGGGCACCTAATGAAAAACTGTTTTTT
d_gene: -; v_gene: TRBV19; abundance: -; j_gene: TRBJ1-6; CDR3aa: CASRTGGSDSPLHF; CDR3nt: TGTGCCAGTCGTACCGGGGGTAGCGATTCACCCCTCCACTTT
d_gene: TRBD1; v_gene: TRBV7-9; abundance: -; j_gene: TRBJ1-4; CDR3aa: CASLGQGKWSTNEKLFF; CDR3nt: TGTGCCAGCCTTGGACAGGGGAAATGGTCCACTAATGAAAAACTGTTTTTT